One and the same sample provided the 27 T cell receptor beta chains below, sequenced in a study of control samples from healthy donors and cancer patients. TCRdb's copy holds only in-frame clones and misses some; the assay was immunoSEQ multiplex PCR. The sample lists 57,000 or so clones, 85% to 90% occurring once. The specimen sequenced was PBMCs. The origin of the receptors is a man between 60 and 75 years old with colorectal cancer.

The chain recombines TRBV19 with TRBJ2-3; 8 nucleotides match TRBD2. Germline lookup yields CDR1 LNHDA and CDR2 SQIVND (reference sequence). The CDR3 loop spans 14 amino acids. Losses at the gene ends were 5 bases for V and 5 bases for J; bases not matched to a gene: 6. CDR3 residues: CASSERGIRDTQYF. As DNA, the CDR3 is TGTGCCAGTAGTGAGCGGGGGATTAGAGATACGCAGTATTTT.

The CDR3 loop is CASSPAAGQTQYF. The CDR3 bases are TGTGCCAGCAGTCCAGCGGCAGGACAGACCCAGTACTTC. V and J are TRBV28 and TRBJ2-5; D is perhaps TRBD2 (5 bases). The germline V gene encodes CDR1 MDHEN and CDR2 SYDVKM. Trimming left V 5 bases short and J 6 bases short, with 13 bases between. CDR3 length equals 13 residues.

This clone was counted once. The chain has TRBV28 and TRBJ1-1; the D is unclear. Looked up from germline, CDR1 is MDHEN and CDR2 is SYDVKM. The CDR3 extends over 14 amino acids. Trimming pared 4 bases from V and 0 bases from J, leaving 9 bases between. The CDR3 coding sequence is TGTGCCAGCAGTTCCGATATAATGAACACTGAAGCTTTCTTT. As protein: CASSSDIMNTEAFF. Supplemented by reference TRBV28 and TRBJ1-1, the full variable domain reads DVKVTQSSRYLVKRTGEKVFLECVQDMDHENMFWYRQDPGLGLRLIYFSYDVKMKEKGDIPEGYSVSREKKERFSLILESASTNQTSMYLCASSSDIMNTEAFFGQGTRLTVV.

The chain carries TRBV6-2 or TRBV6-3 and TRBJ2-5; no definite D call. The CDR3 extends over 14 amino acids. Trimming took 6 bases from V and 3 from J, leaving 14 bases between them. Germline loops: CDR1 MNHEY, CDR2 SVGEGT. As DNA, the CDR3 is TGTGCCAGCAGCAAACAGTTATCTAAAGAGACCCAGTACTTC. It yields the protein CASSKQLSKETQYF.

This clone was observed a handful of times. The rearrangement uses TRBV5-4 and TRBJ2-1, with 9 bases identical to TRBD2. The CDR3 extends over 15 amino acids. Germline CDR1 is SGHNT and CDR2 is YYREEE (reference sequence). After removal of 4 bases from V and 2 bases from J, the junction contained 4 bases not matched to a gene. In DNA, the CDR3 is TGTGCCAGCAGCCCGACTAGCGGAACCTACAATGAGCAGTTCTTC. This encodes CASSPTSGTYNEQFF.

The CDR3 protein is CASSLATTEQFF. The DNA of the CDR3 is TGTGCCAGCAGCTTAGCGACAACTGAGCAGTTCTTC. The rearrangement links TRBV7-2 to TRBJ2-1; D uncertain. Germline assignment: CDR1 SGHTA and CDR2 FQGNSA. The CDR3 length is 12 residues. The V end was cut by 0 bases, the J end by 9 bases, with 6 bases between.

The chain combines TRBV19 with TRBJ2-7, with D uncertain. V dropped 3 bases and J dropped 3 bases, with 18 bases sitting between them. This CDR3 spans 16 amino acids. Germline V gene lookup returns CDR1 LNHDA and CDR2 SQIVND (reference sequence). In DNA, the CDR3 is TGTGCCAGTAGTATCGGAACACGGACGGCTAACTACGAGCAGTACTTC. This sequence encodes CASSIGTRTANYEQYF.

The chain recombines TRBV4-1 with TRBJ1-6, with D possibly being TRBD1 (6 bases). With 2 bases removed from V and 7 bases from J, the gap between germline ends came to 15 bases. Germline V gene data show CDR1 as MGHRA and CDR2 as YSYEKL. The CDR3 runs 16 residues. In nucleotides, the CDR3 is TGCGCCAGCAGCCAAACACCTACAGGGTGGAATTCACCCCTCCACTTT. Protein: CASSQTPTGWNSPLHF.

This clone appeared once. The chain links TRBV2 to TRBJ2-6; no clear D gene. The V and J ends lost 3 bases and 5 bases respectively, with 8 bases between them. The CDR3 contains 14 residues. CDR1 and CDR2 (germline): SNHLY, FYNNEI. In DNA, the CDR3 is TGTGCCAGCAGTGACCCTGCTAGGGCCAACGTCCTGACTTTC. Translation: CASSDPARANVLTF.

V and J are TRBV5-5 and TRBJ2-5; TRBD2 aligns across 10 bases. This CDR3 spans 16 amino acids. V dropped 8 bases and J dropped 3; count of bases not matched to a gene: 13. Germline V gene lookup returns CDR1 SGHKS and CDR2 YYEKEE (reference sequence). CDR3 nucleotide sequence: TGTGCCAGAGCTATTGGGACTAGCGCGAGAAAAGAGACCCAGTACTTC. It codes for CARAIGTSARKETQYF.

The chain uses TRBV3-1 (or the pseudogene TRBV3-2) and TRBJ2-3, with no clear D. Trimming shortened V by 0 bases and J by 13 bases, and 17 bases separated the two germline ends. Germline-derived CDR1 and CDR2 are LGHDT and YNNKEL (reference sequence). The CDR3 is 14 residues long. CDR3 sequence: CASSQDFSSSLEYF. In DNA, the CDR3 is TGTGCCAGCAGCCAAGATTTTAGCTCCTCGCTGGAGTATTTT.

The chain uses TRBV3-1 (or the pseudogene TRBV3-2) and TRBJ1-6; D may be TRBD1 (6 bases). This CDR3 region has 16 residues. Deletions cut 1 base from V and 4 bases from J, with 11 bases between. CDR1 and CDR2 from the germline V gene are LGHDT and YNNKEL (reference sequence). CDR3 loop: CASSQGGTGYNSPLHF. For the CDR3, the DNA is TGTGCCAGCAGCCAAGGGGGCACAGGGTATAATTCACCCCTCCACTTT.

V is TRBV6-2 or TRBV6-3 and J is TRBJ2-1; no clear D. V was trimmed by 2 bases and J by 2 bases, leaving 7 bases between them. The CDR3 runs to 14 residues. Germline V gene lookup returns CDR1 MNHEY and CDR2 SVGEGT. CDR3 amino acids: CASSYVGAYNEQFF. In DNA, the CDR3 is TGTGCCAGCAGTTACGTTGGGGCCTACAATGAGCAGTTCTTC.

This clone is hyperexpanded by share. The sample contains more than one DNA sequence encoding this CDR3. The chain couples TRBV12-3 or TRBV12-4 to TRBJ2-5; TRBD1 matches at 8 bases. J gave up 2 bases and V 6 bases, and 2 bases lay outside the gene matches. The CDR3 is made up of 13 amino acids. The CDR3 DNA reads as TGTGCCAGCAGACGACAGGGGCAAGAGACCCAGTACTTC. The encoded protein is CASRRQGQETQYF.

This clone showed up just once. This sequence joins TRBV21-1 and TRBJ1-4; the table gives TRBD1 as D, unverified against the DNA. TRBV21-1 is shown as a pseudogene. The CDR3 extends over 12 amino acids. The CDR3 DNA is TGTGCCAGCAGCAGGGGCGGTGAAAAACTGTTTTTT. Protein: CASSRGGEKLFF.

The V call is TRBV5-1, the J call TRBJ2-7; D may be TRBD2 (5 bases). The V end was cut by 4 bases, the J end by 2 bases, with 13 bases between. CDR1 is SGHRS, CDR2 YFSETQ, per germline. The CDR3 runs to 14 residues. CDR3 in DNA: TGCGCCAGCAGCATAGGTGGGGAGACCTACGAGCAGTACTTC. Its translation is CASSIGGETYEQYF.

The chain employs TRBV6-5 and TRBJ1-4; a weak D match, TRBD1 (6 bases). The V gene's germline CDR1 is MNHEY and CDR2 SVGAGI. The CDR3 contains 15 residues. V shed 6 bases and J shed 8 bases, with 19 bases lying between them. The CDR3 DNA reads TGTGCCAGCAGCCGACGTAAGGGGGGGGGAGAAAAACTGTTTTTT. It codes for CASSRRKGGGEKLFF.

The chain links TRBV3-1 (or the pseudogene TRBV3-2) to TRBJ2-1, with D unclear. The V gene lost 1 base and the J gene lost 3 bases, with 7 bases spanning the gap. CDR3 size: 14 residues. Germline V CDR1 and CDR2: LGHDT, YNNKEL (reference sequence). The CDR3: CASSQGHFYNEQFF. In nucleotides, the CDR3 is TGTGCCAGCAGCCAAGGACACTTCTACAATGAGCAGTTCTTC.

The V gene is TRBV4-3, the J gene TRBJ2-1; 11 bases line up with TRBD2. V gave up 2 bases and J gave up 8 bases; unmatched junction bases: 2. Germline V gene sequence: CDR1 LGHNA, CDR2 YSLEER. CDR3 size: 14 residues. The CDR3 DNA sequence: TGCGCCAGCAGCCAACTAGCGGGGGGTTATGAGCAGTTCTTC. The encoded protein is CASSQLAGGYEQFF.

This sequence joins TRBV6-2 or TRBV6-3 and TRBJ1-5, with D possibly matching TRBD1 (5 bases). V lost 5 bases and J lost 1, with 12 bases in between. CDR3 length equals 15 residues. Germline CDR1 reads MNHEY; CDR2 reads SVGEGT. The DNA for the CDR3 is TGTGCCAGCAGTCTGGAGGACACCAGCAATCAGCCCCAGCATTTT. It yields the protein CASSLEDTSNQPQHF.

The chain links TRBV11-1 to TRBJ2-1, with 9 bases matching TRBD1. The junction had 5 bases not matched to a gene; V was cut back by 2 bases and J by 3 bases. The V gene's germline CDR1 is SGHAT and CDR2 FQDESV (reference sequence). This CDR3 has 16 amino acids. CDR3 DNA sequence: TGTGCCAGCAGCTTAATCGGGACAGGGCTCTACAATGAGCAGTTCTTC. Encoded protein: CASSLIGTGLYNEQFF.

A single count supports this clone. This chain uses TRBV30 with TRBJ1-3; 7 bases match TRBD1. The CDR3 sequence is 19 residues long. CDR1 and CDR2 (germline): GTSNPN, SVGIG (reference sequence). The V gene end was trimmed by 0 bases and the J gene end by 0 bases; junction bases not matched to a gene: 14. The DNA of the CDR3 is TGTGCCTGGAGTGTCTCGCAGCCAGGGGGACCGTACTCTGGAAACACCATATATTTT. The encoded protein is CAWSVSQPGGPYSGNTIYF.

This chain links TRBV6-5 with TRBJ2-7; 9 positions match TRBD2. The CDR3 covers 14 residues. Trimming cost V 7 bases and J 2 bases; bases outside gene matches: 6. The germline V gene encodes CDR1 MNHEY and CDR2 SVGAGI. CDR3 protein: CASKATSGPYEQYF. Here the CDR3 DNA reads TGTGCCAGCAAGGCGACTAGCGGTCCCTACGAGCAGTACTTC.

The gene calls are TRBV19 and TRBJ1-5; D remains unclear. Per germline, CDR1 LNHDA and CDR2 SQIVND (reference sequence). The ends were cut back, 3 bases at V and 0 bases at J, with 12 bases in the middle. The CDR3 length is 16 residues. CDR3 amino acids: CASSIPGRYSNQPQHF. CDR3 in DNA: TGTGCCAGTAGTATTCCCGGGAGATATAGCAATCAGCCCCAGCATTTT. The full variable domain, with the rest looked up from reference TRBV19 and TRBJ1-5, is DGGITQSPKYLFRKEGQNVTLSCEQNLNHDAMYWYRQDPGQGLRLIYYSQIVNDFQKGDIAEGYSVSREKKESFPLTVTSAQKNPTAFYLCASSIPGRYSNQPQHFGDGTRLSIL.

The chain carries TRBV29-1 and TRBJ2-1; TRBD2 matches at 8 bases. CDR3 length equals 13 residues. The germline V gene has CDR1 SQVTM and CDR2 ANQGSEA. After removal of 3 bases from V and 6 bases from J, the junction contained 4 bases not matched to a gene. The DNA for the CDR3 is TGCAGCGTTGACCCGGGGGGGGGCAATGAGCAGTTCTTC. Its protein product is CSVDPGGGNEQFF.

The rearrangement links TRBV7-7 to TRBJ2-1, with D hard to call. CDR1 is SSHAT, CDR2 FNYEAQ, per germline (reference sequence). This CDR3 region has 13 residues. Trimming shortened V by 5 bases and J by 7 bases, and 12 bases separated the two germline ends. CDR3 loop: CASSTDVTNEQFF. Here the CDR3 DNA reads TGTGCCAGCAGCACCGATGTTACTAATGAGCAGTTCTTC.

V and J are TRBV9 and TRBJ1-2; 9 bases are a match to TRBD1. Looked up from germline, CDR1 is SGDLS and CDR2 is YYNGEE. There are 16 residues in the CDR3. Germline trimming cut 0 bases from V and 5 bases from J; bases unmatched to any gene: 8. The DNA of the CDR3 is TGTGCCAGCAGCGTAGACGGGACAGGGAGGGAGTATGGCTACACCTTC. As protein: CASSVDGTGREYGYTF.